These 28 T cell receptor beta chains originate from one sample sequenced in a study of OX40 agonist ivuxolimab in advanced cancers. Sequenced by immunoSEQ multiplex PCR; TCRdb stores in-frame clones only, minus some. The sample has tens of thousands of clones; roughly 87% are singletons. The specimen was CD4+ or CD8+ T cells sorted from blood, collected in a trial of the OX40 agonist ivuxolimab. These receptor sequences come from an adult with an advanced solid tumor such as melanoma, head and neck, liver or kidney cancer.

The rearrangement uses TRBV11-2 and TRBJ2-5; D may match TRBD1 or TRBD2 (5 bases each). The CDR3 loop spans 12 amino acids. V lost 5 bases to trimming and J lost 10 bases, with 14 bases between them. Germline V CDR1 and CDR2: SGHAT, FQNNGV. CDR3 sequence (DNA): TGTGCCAGCAGCCTGACGGGACCTGTCCAGTACTTC. Translating gives CASSLTGPVQYF. The variable domain in full, completed from reference TRBV11-2 and TRBJ2-5, reads EAGVAQSPRYKIIEKRQSVAFWCNPISGHATLYWYQQILGQGPKLLIQFQNNGVVDDSQLPKDRFSAERLKGVDSTLKIQPAKLEDSAVYLCASSLTGPVQYFGPGTRLLVL.

The chain links TRBV27 to TRBJ2-1; tentatively, D is TRBD2 (6 bases). CDR3 length: 15 residues. V was shortened by 6 bases and J by 7 bases, with 19 bases between the two germline ends. CDR1 and CDR2 (germline): MNHEY, SMNVEV (reference sequence). CDR3 in DNA: TGTGCCAGCAGCTGGGGCGGGACCTCGGGAAATGAGCAGTTCTTC. Encoded protein: CASSWGGTSGNEQFF.

The genes are TRBV4-1 and TRBJ1-5; D is ambiguous. The CDR3 contains 13 residues. Germline CDR1 is MGHRA and CDR2 is YSYEKL. V lost 0 bases to trimming and J lost 7 bases, with 7 bases between them. The CDR3: CASSQEALQPQHF. In DNA form, the CDR3 reads TGCGCCAGCAGCCAAGAGGCCCTACAGCCCCAGCATTTT.

This chain joins TRBV5-4 and TRBJ2-1; TRBD2 is a possible D gene (6 bases). Trimming cost V 0 bases and J 6 bases, with 19 bases left between them. The CDR3 extends over 17 amino acids. Germline CDR1 and CDR2: SGHNT and YYREEE (reference sequence). Written as DNA, the CDR3 is TGTGCCAGCAGCTTGGCCACCGGGCAGGGAGGTCGCAATGAGCAGTTCTTC. Its translation is CASSLATGQGGRNEQFF.

The J gene is TRBJ1-2, the V gene TRBV30; D might be TRBD1 (5 bases). CDR1 is GTSNPN and CDR2 is SVGIG in the germline V gene (reference sequence). The V end lost 3 bases, the J end lost 5 bases, and 16 bases lay between the germline ends. This CDR3 has 14 residues. CDR3 protein: CAWRPGGGYYGYTF. For the CDR3, the DNA is TGTGCCTGGAGGCCTGGGGGAGGTTATTATGGCTACACCTTC.

The chain is built from TRBV7-3 and TRBJ2-5; 7 positions agree with TRBD2. The V gene end was trimmed by 5 bases and the J gene end by 5 bases; junction bases not matched to a gene: 14. CDR1 SGHTA and CDR2 FQGTGA come from the germline V gene. The CDR3 totals 16 residues. The CDR3 DNA sequence: TGTGCCAGCAGCCCCCAGGCCGATAGCGGGCGTGAGACCCAGTACTTC. It codes for CASSPQADSGRETQYF.

The V call is TRBV2, the J call TRBJ1-2; TRBD1 might be the D (6 bases). Germline assignment: CDR1 SNHLY and CDR2 FYNNEI. The CDR3 extends over 14 amino acids. The V end lost 7 bases, the J end lost 0 bases, and 12 bases lay between the germline ends. The CDR3 sequence is CASKAGDANYGYTF. DNA of the CDR3: TGTGCCAGCAAAGCAGGGGACGCTAACTATGGCTACACCTTC.

About this clone itself: A junction boundary mismatches the germline segment, possibly from a read error. The V and J genes are TRBV2 and TRBJ1-3, with a tentative D call TRBD1 (5 bases). CDR1 and CDR2 from the germline V gene are SNHLY and FYNNEI. The CDR3 is 17 amino acids. CDR3 in DNA: TGTGCCAGCAGTAAAGCGCCGGGACCGAGCTCTGGAAACACCATATATTTT. It codes for CASSKAPGPSSGNTIYF.

V and J are TRBV6-5 and TRBJ2-5; D may be TRBD1 (6 bases). The tail of the sequence fits TRBJ2-7 better, so the J call may be wrong. The CDR3 is 14 amino acids. Germline-derived CDR1 and CDR2 are MNHEY and SVGAGI. Here the CDR3 reads CASSYSRGPYEQYF. In nucleotides, the CDR3 is TGTGCCAGCAGTTACTCCAGGGGACCCTACGAGCAGTACTTC.

The rearrangement joins TRBV7-2 to TRBJ1-1, with D perhaps matching TRBD1 (5 bases). Germline assignment: CDR1 SGHTA and CDR2 FQGNSA. Trimming cost V 7 bases and J 9 bases, with 24 bases left between them. The CDR3 has 15 residues. This chain's CDR3 is CASTQPTGGGMKAFF. Written as DNA, the CDR3 is TGTGCCAGCACCCAACCAACCGGGGGGGGGATGAAAGCTTTCTTT.

V is TRBV19 and J is TRBJ2-1; 8 bases agree with TRBD1. The CDR3 totals 17 residues. V shed 1 base and J 0 bases; nucleotides not matched to a gene: 5. Germline V lookup: CDR1 LNHDA, CDR2 SQIVND (reference sequence). DNA of the CDR3: TGTGCCAGTAGTATAGGAGGGACAGGCTACTCCTACAATGAGCAGTTCTTC. It codes for CASSIGGTGYSYNEQFF. The full variable domain, rest sourced from reference TRBV19 and TRBJ2-1, is DGGITQSPKYLFRKEGQNVTLSCEQNLNHDAMYWYRQDPGQGLRLIYYSQIVNDFQKGDIAEGYSVSREKKESFPLTVTSAQKNPTAFYLCASSIGGTGYSYNEQFFGPGTRLTVL.

The chain has TRBV7-2 and TRBJ2-1, with 7 bases lining up with TRBD2. Germline V lookup: CDR1 SGHTA, CDR2 FQGNSA. The trim removed 10 bases at V and 2 bases at J, leaving 8 bases unmatched. This CDR3 region has 14 residues. The CDR3 spells CAIARAGTYNEQFF. The DNA of the CDR3 is TGTGCCATCGCCCGAGCGGGGACCTACAATGAGCAGTTCTTC. The entire variable domain, with the rest obtained from reference TRBV7-2 and TRBJ2-1, is as follows: GAGVSQSPSNKVTEKGKDVELRCDPISGHTALYWYRQSLGQGLEFLIYFQGNSAPDKSGLPSDRFSAERTGGSVSTLTIQRTQQEDSAVYLCAIARAGTYNEQFFGPGTRLTVL.

Here the CDR3 reads CASIPKGGRNSGNTIYF. The DNA for the CDR3 is TGCGCCAGCATCCCCAAAGGGGGCCGGAACTCTGGAAACACCATATATTTT. The gene calls are TRBV5-1 and TRBJ1-3; TRBD1 matches at 7 bases. The V segment lost 6 bases and the J segment 0 bases; nucleotides outside the gene matches: 12. The CDR3 is 17 amino acids. CDR1 and CDR2 from the germline V gene are SGHRS and YFSETQ.

The chain has TRBV7-6 and TRBJ2-1, with a weak D call TRBD1 (5 bases). The germline gives CDR1 SGHVS, CDR2 FNYEAQ. V was clipped by 5 bases and J by 6 bases, with 11 bases between them. This CDR3 region has 13 residues. CDR3 nucleotides: TGTGCCAGCAGCATCCAGGGTGGCAATGAGCAGTTCTTC. Translated, it gives CASSIQGGNEQFF.

J is TRBJ1-2 and V is TRBV27; the D is unclear. The CDR3 consists of 14 residues. Germline CDR1 reads MNHEY; CDR2 reads SMNVEV (reference sequence). The V and J ends lost 3 bases and 4 bases respectively, with 12 bases between them. The CDR3 region has the DNA TGTGCCAGCAGTTTGGACTCAAGCTCCTATGGCTACACCTTC. Translated: CASSLDSSSYGYTF.

The chain combines TRBV7-2 with TRBJ2-5, with D possibly called TRBD1 or TRBD2 (5 bases each). CDR1 is SGHTA, CDR2 FQGNSA, per germline. This CDR3 region has 15 residues. With 1 base removed from V and 0 bases from J, the gap between germline ends came to 9 bases. CDR3 in amino acids: CASSLGGLYQETQYF. The DNA for the CDR3 is TGTGCCAGCAGCTTAGGGGGGTTGTACCAAGAGACCCAGTACTTC. Full variable domain (outside the CDR3, taken from reference TRBV7-2 and TRBJ2-5): GAGVSQSPSNKVTEKGKDVELRCDPISGHTALYWYRQSLGQGLEFLIYFQGNSAPDKSGLPSDRFSAERTGGSVSTLTIQRTQQEDSAVYLCASSLGGLYQETQYFGPGTRLLVL.

This chain connects TRBV6-1 to TRBJ1-6, with D possibly TRBD1 on 5 matching bases. V was trimmed by 8 bases and J by 8 bases, leaving 16 bases between them. The length of the CDR3 is 14 residues. Germline V CDR1 and CDR2: MNHNS, SASEGT. CDR3 sequence: CASLRVVGDSPLHF. The CDR3 nucleotides read TGTGCCAGCCTCCGCGTCGTGGGGGATTCACCCCTCCACTTT.

The rearrangement uses TRBV18 and TRBJ1-4; D is ambiguous. V lost 3 bases and J 0 bases, leaving 11 bases between the germline ends. The length of the CDR3 is 16 residues. CDR1 is KGHSH, CDR2 LQKENI, per germline. The CDR3 nucleotides are TGTGCCAGCTCACCGTTCGACACCTCAACTAATGAAAAACTGTTTTTT. Protein sequence: CASSPFDTSTNEKLFF.

The CDR3 is CASSFRLGGLTPLHF. The CDR3 coding sequence is TGTGCCAGCAGCTTCCGGCTAGGGGGGTTGACACCCCTCCACTTT. The chain employs TRBV7-2 and TRBJ1-6, with TRBD1 as a possible D gene (6 bases). V was shortened by 3 bases and J by 11 bases, with 17 bases between the two germline ends. Germline CDR1 and CDR2: SGHTA and FQGNSA. The CDR3 loop spans 15 amino acids.

The chain couples TRBV7-2 to TRBJ2-1; D ambiguous. The CDR3 extends over 11 amino acids. Deletions cut 8 bases from V and 7 bases from J, with 9 bases between. Germline-derived CDR1 and CDR2 are SGHTA and FQGNSA. The CDR3 here is CASASWNEQFF. CDR3 nucleotide sequence: TGTGCCAGCGCCTCTTGGAATGAGCAGTTCTTC.

This chain joins TRBV7-9 and TRBJ1-2; D uncertain. CDR3 length: 16 amino acids. Trimming stripped 5 bases from V and 4 bases from J, with 20 bases between. Germline CDR1 and CDR2: SEHNR and FQNEAQ (reference sequence). The CDR3 is CASSPQTSGLRYGYTF. The CDR3 DNA reads TGTGCCAGCAGCCCTCAAACCTCCGGGCTCCGCTATGGCTACACCTTC. Looking up the rest from reference TRBV7-9 and TRBJ1-2 gives the full variable domain: DTGVSQNPRHKITKRGQNVTFRCDPISEHNRLYWYRQTLGQGPEFLTYFQNEAQLEKSRLLSDRFSAERPKGSFSTLEIQRTEQGDSAMYLCASSPQTSGLRYGYTFGSGTRLTVV.

The CDR3 sequence is CASSFTAIQETQYF. The CDR3 bases are TGCGCCAGCAGCTTTACAGCGATCCAAGAGACCCAGTACTTC. The rearrangement uses TRBV5-1 and TRBJ2-5, with no clear D. Deletions cut 2 bases from V and 1 base from J, with 9 bases between. The CDR3 sequence is 14 residues long. Germline CDR1 reads SGHRS; CDR2 reads YFSETQ.

The V gene is TRBV12-5, the J gene TRBJ2-1; D call uncertain. Germline CDR1 is LGHNT and CDR2 is FRNRAP. CDR3 length equals 11 residues. Trimming pared 6 bases from V and 3 bases from J, leaving 3 bases between. CDR3 nucleotides: TGTGCTAGTGGACTCTACAATGAGCAGTTCTTC. Amino acid sequence: CASGLYNEQFF.

A remark on this clone: Other DNA sequences in the same sample also yield this CDR3. The chain recombines TRBV7-2 with TRBJ2-3; no clear D. Germline V gene lookup returns CDR1 SGHTA and CDR2 FQGNSA. The V gene lost 5 bases and the J gene lost 0 bases, with 9 bases spanning the gap. The CDR3 runs to 14 residues. The CDR3 sequence: CASSGQVSTDTQYF. CDR3 in DNA: TGTGCCAGCAGCGGGCAGGTCAGCACAGATACGCAGTATTTT.

This sequence joins TRBV18 and TRBJ1-1, with 9 nucleotides matching TRBD1. CDR1 KGHSH and CDR2 LQKENI come from the germline V gene. With V trimmed by 2 bases and J by 0 bases, 1 base remained unmatched. CDR3 length: 15 residues. This CDR3 is CASSPGQGMNTEAFF. The CDR3 DNA reads TGTGCCAGCTCACCAGGACAGGGGATGAACACTGAAGCTTTCTTT.

This CDR3 reads CAISRHQPNYGYTF. CDR3 nucleotide sequence: TGTGCCATCAGTAGACACCAACCTAACTATGGCTACACCTTC. The chain uses TRBV10-3 and TRBJ1-2; D ambiguous. Trimming removed 5 bases from V and 0 bases from J, with 10 bases in between. Germline CDR1 reads ENHRY; CDR2 reads SYGVKD. This CDR3 contains 14 residues.

CDR3 residues: CAISDAANEQFF. In nucleotides, the CDR3 is TGTGCCATCAGTGACGCAGCCAATGAGCAGTTCTTC. The chain employs TRBV10-3 and TRBJ2-1; D remains ambiguous. The CDR3 sequence is 12 residues long. CDR1 is ENHRY and CDR2 is SYGVKD in the germline V gene. V dropped 3 bases and J dropped 6 bases, with 6 bases sitting between them.

The chain couples TRBV6-1 to TRBJ1-4; TRBD1 matches at 10 bases. Germline V gene data show CDR1 as MNHNS and CDR2 as SASEGT. This CDR3 contains 15 residues. V shed 10 bases and J 6 bases; nucleotides not matched to a gene: 11. The CDR3 sequence: CANGETGTGDEKLFF. The CDR3 nucleotides read TGTGCCAATGGGGAAACCGGGACAGGGGATGAAAAACTGTTTTTT.